The sequence of this TCR beta chain was determined in a study of blood T cell repertoires in COVID-19. V dropped 2 bases and J dropped 5; count of bases not matched to a gene: 10. The length of the CDR3 is 17 residues. Germline V gene data show CDR1 as KGHDR and CDR2 as SFDVKD. Generated by immunoSEQ multiplex PCR, the TCRdb table keeps only in-frame clones and is missing some. The table includes tens of thousands of clones, about 68% detected once. Sequencing was done on a sample of peripheral blood. This sequence originates from a woman in her 70s with acute or convalescent COVID-19. This chain connects TRBV24-1 to TRBJ2-5; 10 nucleotides line up with TRBD2. In DNA, the CDR3 is TGTGCCACCAGTGATTCCCACCCTAGCGGGGGTGAGGAGACCCAGTACTTC. Residues: CATSDSHPSGGEETQYF.